This T cell receptor (beta chain) came from a study of cytomegalovirus exposure and HLA in healthy donors (dated by TCRdb to 2016 to 2017). For the wider study: According to an earlier analysis of 587 of the donors, 150 million to 200 million T cells yielded 120 million or so unique TCR beta sequences and approximately 300 Gb of sequence data. Roughly 320 gigabases of sequencing data and 75 million to 85 million unique TCR sequences made up an early release that covered nearly 650 HLA-typed donors. The genetic ancestry cluster associated with self-reported Caucasian donors included 81% of the roughly 400 genotyped donors. The study was designed to test whether signatures of past pathogen exposure could be identified by cataloging public T cell receptors. The T cell repertoires of roughly 660 subjects were profiled by immunosequencing and related to cytomegalovirus serostatus. A separate validation cohort of about 110 different subjects was used in addition to the roughly 670-subject first cohort. To predict cytomegalovirus infection status, the study brought together high-throughput TCR immunosequencing, statistical association of individual TCRs with disease status, and machine learning. A later analysis re-analyzed previously published TCR beta repertoires from roughly 690 donors and added high-resolution HLA genotyping to study TCR occurrence patterns. Rather than using new phenotypic data, the later analysis identified candidate immune exposures from TCR beta sequences and from how often those sequences occurred across donors. An earlier analysis of about 600 of the donors used high-throughput TCR beta sequencing to judge whether each TCR beta V gene segment behaved as functional or pseudogenic. Donor age, sex, ethnicity and CMV serostatus were collected together with the repertoire data. A later genetic analysis took genome-wide SNP genotypes for about three fifths of the 666 donors and used that subset as a discovery cohort. All discovery cohort repertoires had been generated on a single sequencing platform. Class I and class II HLA loci were covered by the typing at four-digit resolution. Typing coverage varied by locus: roughly 620-640 donors for A, B, C, DRB1 and DQB1; 522 for DQA1; 600 to 610 for DPA1; 450 to 480 for DPB1. Several DR-DQ haplotypes were handled as single units for association and clustering, since linkage in the cohort was strong. Among approximately 370 genotyped donors of the cohort, an average of approximately 240,000 unique TCR beta nucleotide sequences was sequenced per donor, of which roughly 17% were non-productive.

The cohort comprised hundreds of healthy bone marrow donors. At the time of sampling, all cohort members were nominally healthy, though unrecorded immune exposures were likely present. The donor tested CMV seronegative, placing the donor among the 350 to 400 seronegative members of the cohort. Each donor provided a peripheral blood sample, and peripheral blood mononuclear cells were used for TCR beta sequencing. The Qiagen DNeasy Blood Extraction Kit was used to extract genomic DNA from the blood cell samples. Unmatched junction bases come to 9, with V trimmed by 5 bases and J by 10 bases. The CDR3 has 13 amino acids, counting the end cysteine and phenylalanine. The CDR3 DNA has 39 bases and is translated from base 1. The germline V gene (reference sequence) provides CDR1 MNHEY and CDR2 SMNVEV. The library came from the immunoSEQ multiplex PCR assay. For the multiplex PCR, a mixture combining 60 forward primers for TCR Vbeta segments and 13 reverse primers for TCR Jbeta segments was used. The CDR3 region of rearranged TCR beta genes was amplified from genomic DNA with a multiplex PCR assay. Amplified TCR beta libraries were sequenced as 87-base-pair reads on the Illumina HiSeq System. Regarding the original processing steps: Across the 600 to 700 repertoires, a later analysis counted some 81 million unique TCR beta chains, about 10 million of which were shared by at least two donors. Raw reads were error-corrected and collapsed into unique sequences by a nearest-neighbor algorithm in which closely related sequences were merged to remove PCR and sequencing errors. CDR3 sequences were aligned to IMGT reference sequences to assign V, D and J gene segments. Each retained sequence needed at least a six-nucleotide match to both a V gene segment and a J gene segment. A rearrangement was called productive if the CDR3 had no stop codons and remained in frame with V and J, and every other rearrangement was called non-productive. CDR3 was defined according to IMGT convention as the region running from the second conserved V-encoded cysteine to the conserved J-encoded phenylalanine. In an earlier analysis of around 570 of the donors, sequences lacking an unambiguous match to a single V gene segment were excluded. In an earlier analysis of almost 600 of the donors, a V segment was called functional when productive rearrangements were above 56.7%, and segregating when the standard deviation between donors exceeded 5%. A statistical classification framework was built to diagnose cytomegalovirus status from the catalog of TCR beta chain sequences. In a later analysis, TCR nucleotide sequences were compared against IMGT/GENE-DB human TR gene sequences so that V and J genes could be assigned. The TCRdist pipeline was used in a later analysis to assign CDR3 sequences and most-parsimonious VDJ recombination scenarios. In a later analysis, each TCR beta chain was defined by its CDR3 amino acid sequence together with its V-gene family, and reads lacking a unique V-gene family were excluded. As a way to deal with suspected cross-contamination and a sequencing artifact, a later analysis dropped approximately 570 nucleotide sequences that were highly shared and had low generation probability. For each public chain, a later analysis derived a clonal expansion index from normalized ranks of inferred template counts within each repertoire. In a later analysis, generation probabilities were computed with a VDJ recombination model fitted to out-of-frame rearrangements, and the resulting probabilities were checked against IGoR. A later analysis scored TCR-TCR, TCR-HLA and TCR-CMV co-occurrence with hypergeometric tests, applying a repertoire-size bias correction to TCR pairs. To estimate false discovery rates, a later analysis permuted the HLA or CMV assignments 20 times. In a later analysis, co-occurring TCRs were grouped using DBSCAN, with TCRdist sequence similarity added in when clustering inside HLA-allele-positive subsets. Repertoires with fewer than 30,000 or more than 120,000 public chains were left out of co-occurrence clustering, as were about 5 repertoires with anomalous nucleotide sharing. TCRdb obtained this table from immuneACCESS and retained in-frame rearrangements with V and J assigned. These tables miss some clones; where compared with another copy, unresolved V genes account for less than half of the shortfall, and the remainder is unexplained. The V and J calls and clone size come from that table; D and trimming were worked out from the DNA. The sample table shows around 96,000 clones, and 64% are seen once. Together, the top ten hold under 4% of the sample.

Results the study describes overall, beyond this receptor: A later genetic analysis associated a missense DCLRE1C variant with V-gene and J-gene trimming of TCR beta chains, and an independent cohort replicated the association. An earlier analysis of roughly 570 of the donors showed that most TCR beta V segments appeared in productive rearrangements either about 90% or about 30% of the time, which broadly matched IMGT annotations. A later analysis found that TCR association rates varied across HLA loci, with DRB1 alleles showing the most associated TCRs and HLA-C alleles the fewest. Most CMV-associated TCR beta chains appeared to be HLA-restricted in a later analysis, and the HLA associations seemed to be driven largely by CMV exposure. A later analysis reported that several top co-occurrence clusters appeared linked to parvovirus B19, influenza, CMV and Epstein-Barr virus. The classifier was reported to diagnose cytomegalovirus status with high specificity and sensitivity in both the original and validation cohorts. Correlated functional status among segregating V segments might be attributable to linkage disequilibrium, but an unknown experimental factor could not be ruled out. It was suggested by the authors that the approach could potentially be generalized to other disease states and immunological phenotypes. Immune exposure information for the cohort was limited to CMV serostatus. In a later analysis, HLA-associated TCR beta chains showed more clonal expansion and lower generation probabilities than non-associated chains that were equally common. A group of highly shared sequence variants was considered likely to be a technical artifact of the sequencing pipeline. A further reported finding was that TCR beta sequences accurately predicted the HLA-A and HLA-B alleles for most subjects in the first cohort. In a later analysis, around 17,000 TCR beta sequences were associated with specific HLA alleles at a false discovery rate of 0.05. Presence/absence analyses assumed roughly uniform sequencing depth across donors, an assumption that may not hold. A later genetic analysis reported fewer N-insertions in productive TCRs among donors in an Asian-associated ancestry cluster than the roughly 720-donor mean. The 87-base-pair reads could not distinguish some IMGT-functional V segments, including TRBV6-2 and TRBV6-3, so those segments were excluded. Because HLA typing was unavailable for some donors at each locus, only the typed subset was used in association tests. In vitro tests confirmed that a few of the cytomegalovirus-associated TCR beta chains recognize cytomegalovirus antigens. In this cohort, only TCR beta chains were sequenced, and detectable features were limited by the absence of alpha or paired-chain data. Because counts were too low, seventeen rarely observed V segments, including chromosome 9 orphons, were excluded from the earlier analysis of 587 of the donors. Assigning TCR associations to individual alleles was difficult when HLA alleles, especially DR and DQ, strongly co-occurred. Most TCR sequences were observed very rarely across donors, whereas some public TCRs were present in many individuals. The study gave a list of about 150 TCR beta chains associated with cytomegalovirus.

A remark on this clone: Its antigen target is currently unknown. Per-nucleotide qualities are absent, and no much larger clonotype sits a single base away.

The chain is assembled from TRBV27 and TRBJ1-2, with 8 bases matching TRBD1. The receptor's source is a man between 60 and 75 years old in good health and CMV-seronegative. The material sequenced was PBMCs. Read as DNA, the sequence is TGTGCCAGCAGTGGAGGACAGGGTGGTGCCTACACCTTC. Translation gives CASSGGQGGAYTF.